The clone carrying this T cell receptor beta chain was counted a single time. Its antigen is as yet unknown. This record belongs to a study of cytomegalovirus exposure and HLA in healthy donors. Study information: The roughly 700 first-cohort repertoires shared a platform with the roughly 130 validation repertoires, as reported in a later analysis.

Some clones are missing from TCRdb's copy, which holds only in-frame ones; the method was immunoSEQ multiplex PCR. The sample holds 100,000 or so clones, roughly nine tenths seen once. General study points: Diagnosis of cytomegalovirus status made by the classifier reportedly showed high specificity and sensitivity. In vitro testing confirmed a few CMV-associated chains as specific for CMV antigens.

Germline-derived CDR1 and CDR2 are SGHRS and YFSETQ. This CDR3 contains 16 residues. Trimming took 2 bases from V and 3 from J; bases not matched to a gene: 9. The donors were part of the validation cohort of some 120 subjects. That cohort was separate from the first cohort, which comprised 670 or so subjects. Material for sequencing was PBMCs. The sequence derives from a woman under 30 in good health and CMV-seropositive. V and J are TRBV5-1 and TRBJ2-3, with 7 bases lining up with TRBD2. The CDR3 DNA reads as TGCGCCAGCAGCTTCCTAACGGGGGGAAGTACAGATACGCAGTATTTT. Translation: CASSFLTGGSTDTQYF.